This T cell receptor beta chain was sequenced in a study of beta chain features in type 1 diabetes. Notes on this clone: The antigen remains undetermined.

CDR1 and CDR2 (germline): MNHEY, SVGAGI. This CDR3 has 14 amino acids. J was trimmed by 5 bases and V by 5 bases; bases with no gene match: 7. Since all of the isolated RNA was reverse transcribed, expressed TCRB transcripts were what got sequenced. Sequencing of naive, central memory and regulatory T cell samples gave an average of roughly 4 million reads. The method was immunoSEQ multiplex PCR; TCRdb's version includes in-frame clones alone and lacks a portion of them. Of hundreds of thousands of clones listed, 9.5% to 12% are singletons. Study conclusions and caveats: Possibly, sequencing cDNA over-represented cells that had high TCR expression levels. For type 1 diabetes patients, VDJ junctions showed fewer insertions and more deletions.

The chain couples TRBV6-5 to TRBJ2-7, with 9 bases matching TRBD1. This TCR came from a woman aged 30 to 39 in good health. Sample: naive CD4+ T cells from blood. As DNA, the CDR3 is TGTGCCAGCAGTCGGGACAGGGATGCCCACGAGCAGTACTTC. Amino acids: CASSRDRDAHEQYF.